These T cell receptor beta chains were read from a single sample in a study of blood T cell repertoires in COVID-19. Measured with immunoSEQ multiplex PCR; TCRdb has only the in-frame clones, and not every one. In the table there are about 99,000 clones, around nine tenths of which are singletons. The sequencing input was peripheral blood. These receptors were taken from a human donor in a cohort sampled during active COVID-19. CDR3s include the opening cysteine and the closing phenylalanine or tryptophan. The D gene is left open where the match is weak. Not all rows give a size; the values are once, few, many and, for expanded clones, a class.

clone size,D gene,J gene,V gene,CDR3 DNA,CDR3 protein
.,.,TRBJ1-4,TRBV5-5,TGTGCCAGCACCTGGGGGGGAGCGGAAAAACTGTTTTTT,CASTWGGAEKLFF
once,.,TRBJ1-1,TRBV7-9,TGTGCCAGCAGTCATCCGGGGAGGGAAGCTTTCTTT,CASSHPGREAFF
.,.,TRBJ1-1,TRBV7-9,TGTGCCAGCAGCCCCCCGCGGGGAGGAACCACTGAAGCTTTCTTT,CASSPPRGGTTEAFF
.,.,TRBJ1-5,TRBV27,TGTGCCAGCAGTCCTCTAATCAATCAGCCCCAGCATTTT,CASSPLINQPQHF
.,.,TRBJ1-1,TRBV12-5,TGTGCTAGTGGTTTTGATGGTGTGTCAGGCATGAACACTGAAGCTTTCTTT,CASGFDGVSGMNTEAFF
.,TRBD2,TRBJ2-3,TRBV5-1,TGCGCCAGCAGCTGGGTCTGGCGGGGGAGCACAGATACGCAGTATTTT,CASSWVWRGSTDTQYF
.,.,TRBJ1-5,TRBV11-1,TGTGCCAGCAGCTTAGACAGGCCGCTAAGCAATCAGCCCCAGCATTTT,CASSLDRPLSNQPQHF
.,.,TRBJ2-7,TRBV19,TGTGCCAGTCGTCAGGGCTACGAGCAGTACTTC,CASRQGYEQYF
.,.,TRBJ2-5,TRBV19,TGTGCCAGTAGTATAAGGTCTGACTGGATGGCGACCCAGTACTTC,CASSIRSDWMATQYF
.,.,TRBJ2-7,TRBV9,TGTGCCAGCAGCGTAGCGGGAGAAGGGTTGGAGCAGTACTTC,CASSVAGEGLEQYF
.,TRBD2,TRBJ2-5,TRBV6-4,TGTGCCAGCAGCCGACTAGCGGGAGGGAGTAGGGAGACCCAGTACTTC,CASSRLAGGSRETQYF
.,.,TRBJ2-3,TRBV11-2,TGTGCCAGCAGCTTAGTGGGGGGGGGCGGCACAGATACGCAGTATTTT,CASSLVGGGGTDTQYF
.,TRBD1,TRBJ1-5,TRBV19,TGTGCCAGTAGTGGGGGACAGAGATCCAATCAGCCCCAGCATTTT,CASSGGQRSNQPQHF
.,TRBD1,TRBJ2-1,TRBV19,TGTGCCAGTAGTTTGGCCGGGACAGGGCCTTTTATAGTGAGTGAGCAGTTCTTC,CASSLAGTGPFIVSEQFF
.,TRBD1,TRBJ2-7,TRBV5-4,TGTGCCAGCAGCTTTCTGGGACAGGGGGCTTCTTTC,CASSFLGQGASF
.,TRBD1,TRBJ2-3,TRBV2,TGTGCCAGCAGTGCGGACAGGGGTCTCACAGATACGCAGTATTTT,CASSADRGLTDTQYF
.,TRBD2,TRBJ2-5,TRBV24-1,TGTGCCACCAGTGACCGACTAGCGGGGGGACAAGAGACCCAGTACTTC,CATSDRLAGGQETQYF
.,.,TRBJ1-5,TRBV19,TGTGCCAGTAGTATGGCGAGGGGAGGCGAGCAGCCCCAGCATTTT,CASSMARGGEQPQHF
.,TRBD1,TRBJ2-7,TRBV18,TGTGCCAGCTCACCCCTGGGACAGGGAGACGAGCAGTACTTC,CASSPLGQGDEQYF
.,.,TRBJ1-3,TRBV6-5,TGTGCCAGCCGATCTGGGGGGACTGGAAACACCATATATTTT,CASRSGGTGNTIYF
.,TRBD2,TRBJ2-2,TRBV2,TGTGCCAGCAGTGGGGTACTAGCGGGCACCGGGGAGCTGTTTTTT,CASSGVLAGTGELFF
.,TRBD1,TRBJ1-6,TRBV11-2,TGTGCCAGCAGCCAATACAGGGGTTCACCCCTCCACTTT,CASSQYRGSPLHF